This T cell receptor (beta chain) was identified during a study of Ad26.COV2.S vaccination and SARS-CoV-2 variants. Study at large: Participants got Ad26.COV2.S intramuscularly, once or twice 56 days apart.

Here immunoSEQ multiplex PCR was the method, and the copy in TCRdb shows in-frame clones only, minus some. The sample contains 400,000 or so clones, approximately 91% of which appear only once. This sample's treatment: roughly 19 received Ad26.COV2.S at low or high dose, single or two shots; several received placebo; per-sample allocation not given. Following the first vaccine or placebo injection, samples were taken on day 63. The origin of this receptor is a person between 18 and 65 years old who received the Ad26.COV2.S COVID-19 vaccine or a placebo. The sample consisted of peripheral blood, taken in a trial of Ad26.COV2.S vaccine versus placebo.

The DNA of the CDR3 is TGTGCCAGCAGCGTACAAACAGAATACGGGGAGCTGTTTTTT. Translation: CASSVQTEYGELFF. The J gene is TRBJ2-2, the V gene TRBV9, with unresolved D. The V gene's germline CDR1 is SGDLS and CDR2 YYNGEE. This CDR3 has 14 residues. Trimming cost V 1 base and J 7 bases, with 11 bases left between them. The whole variable domain, filled in from reference TRBV9 and TRBJ2-2, reads DSGVTQTPKHLITATGQRVTLRCSPRSGDLSVYWYQQSLDQGLQFLIQYYNGEERAKGNILERFSAQQFPDLHSELNLSSLELGDSALYFCASSVQTEYGELFFGEGSRLTVL.